This TCR beta chain was retrieved from a study of cytomegalovirus exposure and HLA in healthy donors. Findings and caveats of the study: Common viral pathogens seemed to be connected with several of the most significant clusters, according to a later analysis. About 87% or about 30% of the time was how often most TCR beta V segments were productive, according to an earlier analysis.

This clone came up a few times. Its antigen is unknown. Primers included in the PCR were 60 Vbeta and 13 Jbeta primers. Only in-frame clones appear in the TCRdb table, and some are missing; sequencing was by immunoSEQ multiplex PCR. This table has around 200,000 clones, 70% to 80% appearing once. The trim removed 3 bases at V and 1 base at J, leaving 5 bases unmatched. This CDR3 contains 15 residues. The germline gives CDR1 SGHRS, CDR2 YFSETQ. The clonotype originates from a girl aged 2 to 10 in good health and CMV-seronegative. Material for sequencing was PBMCs. The J gene is TRBJ2-3, the V gene TRBV5-1; 7 bases are a match to TRBD1. CDR3 sequence reads: CASSSGQVRTDTQYF. CDR3 nucleotides: TGCGCCAGCAGCTCAGGACAGGTCCGCACAGATACGCAGTATTTT.